The source of this T cell receptor beta chain is a study of beta chain features in type 1 diabetes. The whole isolated RNA underwent reverse transcription, so sequencing captured expressed TCRB transcripts. Here immunoSEQ multiplex PCR was the method, and the copy in TCRdb shows in-frame clones only, minus some. Of 200,000 to 250,000 clones in the sample, approximately 11% were seen once. The specimen was central memory CD4+ T cells from blood. The receptor's source is a man aged 18 to 29 in good health.

CDR3 sequence (DNA): TGTGCCAGCAGCCCACGGTCCAAGGGGGCCCAGTACTTC. Protein product: CASSPRSKGAQYF. This chain joins TRBV13 and TRBJ2-5; the D gene is possibly TRBD1 (6 bases). The ends were cut back, 5 bases at V and 9 bases at J, with 16 bases in the middle. In germline, CDR1 is PRHDT, CDR2 FYEKMQ (reference sequence). This CDR3 comprises 13 residues. Variable domain in full (rest from reference TRBV13 and TRBJ2-5): AAGVIQSPRHLIKEKRETATLKCYPIPRHDTVYWYQQGPGQDPQFLISFYEKMQSDKGSIPDRFSAQQFSDYHSELNMSSLELGDSALYFCASSPRSKGAQYFGPGTRLLVL.